This T cell receptor (beta chain) originates from a study of PD-1 blockade in classical Hodgkin lymphoma. Brentuximab vedotin exposure varied among the patients, all of whom had relapsed after autologous stem cell transplantation. This CDR3 is built from 15 residues. The germline V and J ends were trimmed by 2 bases and 6 bases, with 17 bases remaining between them. The germline gives CDR1 MNHEY, CDR2 SMNVEV (reference sequence). The assay was immunoSEQ multiplex PCR, and TCRdb's table has in-frame clones only and misses some. This table has more than 4,000 clones, approximately 72% appearing once. The sequence was collected from a human donor with classical Hodgkin lymphoma. This material consisted of peripheral blood mononuclear cells (PBMCs), taken before the second cycle of nivolumab. V and J are TRBV27 and TRBJ2-7; no firm D call. CDR3 sequence (DNA): TGTGCCAGCAGTTTAAATCCCCCGCGACTGAGCGAGCAGTACTTC. Protein sequence: CASSLNPPRLSEQYF.